Included here is one T cell receptor beta chain sequence, with context. What it recognizes is unknown. The data are from a study of radiotherapy plus CTLA-4 blockade in lung cancer. The wider study: With 25% to 35% of patients having disease control, objective responses were seen in approximately 19%.

Per germline, CDR1 KGHSH and CDR2 LQKENI. V was trimmed by 8 bases and J by 2 bases, leaving 9 bases between them. The length of the CDR3 is 13 residues. Findings and caveats of the study: Among blood TCR repertoires after radiotherapy plus ipilimumab, tumor-derived clones expanded. Response was reportedly best predicted by early blood T cell clone dynamics, with interferon-beta.

Libraries were prepared by immunoSEQ multiplex PCR; TCRdb keeps only in-frame clonotypes and omits some of them. Seen here are around 110,000 clones, approximately 81% observed once, and the top ten hold 2.4%. The sample here was peripheral blood, taken from a patient treated with radiotherapy plus ipilimumab. The clonotype was recovered from a human donor with non-small cell lung cancer that progressed on radiotherapy plus ipilimumab. Some clones in this sample may be carry-over from other donors' samples. V usage is TRBV18 and J usage is TRBJ1-4; D gene uncertain. This chain's CDR3 is CASQRDTNEKLFF. The CDR3 DNA is TGTGCCAGCCAACGGGATACTAATGAAAAACTGTTTTTT.